This TCR beta chain was found in a study of blood T cell repertoires in COVID-19. This clone was counted only a few times. CDR1 LGHDT and CDR2 YNNKEL come from the germline V gene (reference sequence). V lost 7 bases and J lost 6, with 16 bases in between. The CDR3 extends over 14 amino acids. Here immunoSEQ multiplex PCR was the method, and the copy in TCRdb shows in-frame clones only, minus some. In the table there are approximately 260,000 clones, about 86% of which are singletons. Sequencing was performed on PBMCs or T cells enriched from blood (not recorded which). The gene calls are TRBV3-1 (or the pseudogene TRBV3-2) and TRBJ2-4, with a tentative D call TRBD1 (6 bases). The TCR was taken from a man between 50 and 59 years old who had recovered from COVID-19. The CDR3, as DNA: TGTGCCAGCAACCTCGCCGGACAGAGAAACATTCAGTACTTC. It encodes CASNLAGQRNIQYF.